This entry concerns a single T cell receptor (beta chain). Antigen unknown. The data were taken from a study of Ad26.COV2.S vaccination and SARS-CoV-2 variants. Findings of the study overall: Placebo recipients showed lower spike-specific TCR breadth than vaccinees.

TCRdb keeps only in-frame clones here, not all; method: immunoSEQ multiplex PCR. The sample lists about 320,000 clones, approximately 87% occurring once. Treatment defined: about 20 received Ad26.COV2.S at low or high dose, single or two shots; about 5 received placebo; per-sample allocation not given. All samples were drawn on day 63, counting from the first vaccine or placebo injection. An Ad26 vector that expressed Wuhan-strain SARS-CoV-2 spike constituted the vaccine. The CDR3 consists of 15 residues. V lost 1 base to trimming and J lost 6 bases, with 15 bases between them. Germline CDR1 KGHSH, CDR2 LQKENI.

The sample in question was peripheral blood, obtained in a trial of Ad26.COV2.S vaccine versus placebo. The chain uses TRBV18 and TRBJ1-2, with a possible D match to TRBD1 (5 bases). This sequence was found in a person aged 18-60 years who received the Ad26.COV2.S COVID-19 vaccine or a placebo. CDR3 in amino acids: CASSPLLETDDGYTF. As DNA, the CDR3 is TGTGCCAGCTCACCACTTTTAGAGACAGACGATGGCTACACCTTC. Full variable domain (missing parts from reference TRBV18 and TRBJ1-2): NAGVMQNPRHLVRRRGQEARLRCSPMKGHSHVYWYRQLPEEGLKFMVYLQKENIIDESGMPKERFSAEFPKEGPSILRIQQVVRGDSAAYFCASSPLLETDDGYTFGSGTRLTVV.